This TCR beta chain appears in the sequencing data of a study of radiotherapy plus CTLA-4 blockade in lung cancer listed by TCRdb under 2018. As for the study more broadly: Among the enrolled patients, under 20% had an objective response, and 25% to 40% reached disease control. Overall study outcomes, separate from this receptor: TCR clones derived from tumors expanded in peripheral blood after treatment with radiotherapy and ipilimumab. Early dynamic changes in blood T cell clones, together with increased serum interferon-beta after radiation, were reported as the strongest predictors of response.

Its CDR3 holds 14 amino acids, cysteine through phenylalanine. This entry keeps only the CDR3 DNA: 42 bases, framed from base 1. The germline V end is reduced by 4 bases and the J end by 3 bases; junction bases left unmatched: 1. For CDR1 and CDR2, the germline V gene (reference sequence) lists SGHNT and YYREEE. Turning to this clone: There is no known antigen for this receptor. The record has no base qualities; no much larger clone is one base away.

In this study, focal radiation therapy paired with CTLA-4 blockade (ipilimumab) was tested in patients who had chemo-refractory metastatic non-small-cell lung cancer. Libraries were made using the immunoSEQ multiplex PCR assay. TCRdb's version of the immuneACCESS table is confined to in-frame rearrangements and falls short of the full clone set. An unresolved V gene accounts for under half of the shortfall where checked; the remainder is of unknown origin. The table for this sample lists about 50,000 clones; 73% of them were counted only once. The ten largest clones take up roughly 3.5% of the sample.

The rearrangement joined TRBV5-4 to TRBJ2-7; TRBD2 fits 13 bases in the junction. The sample in question was peripheral blood, obtained from a patient treated with radiotherapy plus ipilimumab. This clonotype originated in a human donor with non-small cell lung cancer who had a complete response to radiotherapy plus ipilimumab. CDR3 loop: CASSRLAGGYEQYF. The nucleotide sequence reads as follows: TGTGCCAGCAGCCGACTAGCGGGAGGCTACGAGCAGTACTTC.